One T cell receptor (beta chain) is described in this entry. An end of the junction differs from the germline gene, which may be a read error. This specimen belongs to a study of T cells in Graves' hyperthyroidism and ophthalmopathy. The definition of stable Graves' hyperthyroidism was no ophthalmopathy progression within 18 months. Fresh peripheral blood, about 10 ml of it, supplied the PBMCs. RNA transcripts served as the template for amplifying TCR beta CDR3 regions. Primed by the HTBI set, a first-round RT-PCR was run on the TCR CDR3. TCRdb passed the multiplex PCR reads through MiXCR, listing each CDR3 protein once. The sample contains about 680,000 distinct CDR3 sequences, about 35% of which appear only once. CDR3 length: 14 amino acids. The germline V gene encodes CDR1 ENHRY and CDR2 SYGVKD.

The receptor was derived from a woman in her thirties or forties with Graves' hyperthyroidism. Sequencing was carried out using blood. The chain carries TRBV10-3 and TRBJ2-6; 7 bases map to TRBD2. The CDR3 sequence is CAISDPSGGVTEAF. The CDR3 nucleotides read TGTGCCATCAGTGATCCCTCGGGAGGAGTCACTGAAGCTTTC.